Given below is one T cell receptor beta chain in context. CDR1 and CDR2 (germline): DFQATT, SNEGSKA (reference sequence). J was trimmed by 8 bases and V by 3 bases; bases with no gene match: 11. The CDR3 has 16 residues. Each CDR3 protein is one row after TCRdb ran MiXCR on the reads. The table shows 100,000 to 150,000 distinct CDR3 sequences, with 8.8% occurring only once. The data stem from a study of T cell repertoires in cytomegalovirus infection. The sample was PBMCs. The clonotype was recovered from a human donor in good health (CMV status not recorded). Some clones in this sample may be carry-over from other donors' samples. The chain couples TRBV20-1 to TRBJ1-6, with 9 bases aligning to TRBD1. CDR3 sequence (DNA): TGCAGTGCTAGCTCATGGGGGGACAGGGTGTATTCACCCCTCCACTTT. Translating gives CSASSWGDRVYSPLHF.